One sample yielded the 24 T cell receptor beta chains listed below, sequenced in a study of blood T cell repertoires in COVID-19. The protocol was immunoSEQ multiplex PCR, while the TCRdb copy is restricted to in-frame clones and leaves out a portion. The data show about 320,000 clones, 90% to 95% seen once. Sequenced sample: PBMCs or T cells enriched from blood (not recorded which). These receptors all come from a woman aged 25 to 45 who had been exposed to COVID-19.

This rearrangement joins TRBV18 to TRBJ1-4, with a tentative D call TRBD1 (6 bases). V lost 6 bases to trimming and J lost 0 bases, with 11 bases between them. CDR1 and CDR2 from the germline V gene are KGHSH and LQKENI. CDR3 length equals 15 residues. CDR3 in amino acids: CASSPGQPTNEKLFF. The CDR3, as DNA: TGTGCCAGCTCCCCCGGACAGCCAACTAATGAAAAACTGTTTTTT.

This chain links TRBV5-6 with TRBJ2-7; 11 bases fit TRBD2. The CDR3 has 15 residues. CDR1 SGHDT and CDR2 YYEEEE come from the germline V gene. Trimming at V came to 8 bases and at J to 2 bases, leaving 9 bases not matched to a gene. The CDR3 nucleotides read TGTGCCAGTAGGACCCTAGCGGGGGGTCCCTACGAGCAGTACTTC. Protein product: CASRTLAGGPYEQYF.

The chain joins TRBV5-8 to TRBJ1-2, with D perhaps matching TRBD1 (5 bases). V shed 2 bases and J shed 7 bases, with 9 bases lying between them. CDR3 length equals 12 residues. Per the germline V gene, CDR1 is SGHTS and CDR2 is YDEGEE. The CDR3 DNA reads as TGTGCCAGCAGCTTCGGGGGAGGTGGCTACACCTTC. This sequence encodes CASSFGGGGYTF.

The chain joins TRBV18 to TRBJ2-7; TRBD1 is a possible D gene (6 bases). V was trimmed by 1 base and J by 7 bases, leaving 17 bases between them. This CDR3 region has 15 residues. Per germline, CDR1 KGHSH and CDR2 LQKENI. CDR3 nucleotide sequence: TGTGCCAGCTCACCACAGTCCCAGGGGTTGATGGAGCAGTACTTC. Amino acid sequence: CASSPQSQGLMEQYF.

The V and J genes are TRBV4-3 and TRBJ2-7, with a tentative D call TRBD1 (7 bases). CDR3 length: 14 amino acids. Per the germline V gene, CDR1 is LGHNA and CDR2 is YSLEER. Trimming shortened V by 1 base and J by 5 bases, and 12 bases separated the two germline ends. CDR3 sequence: CASSQVAGGHEQYF. The CDR3 DNA is TGCGCCAGCAGCCAAGTTGCAGGGGGGCACGAGCAGTACTTC.

The J gene is TRBJ2-7, the V gene TRBV7-9, with a weak D call TRBD1 (5 bases). This CDR3 has 15 residues. CDR1 and CDR2 from the germline V gene are SEHNR and FQNEAQ (reference sequence). Trimming removed 3 bases from V and 6 bases from J, with 18 bases in between. The chain's CDR3 is CASSFTGALLREQYF. The DNA of the CDR3 is TGTGCCAGCAGCTTCACAGGCGCACTCCTACGCGAGCAGTACTTC.

The chain uses TRBV3-1 (or the pseudogene TRBV3-2) and TRBJ2-5; 13 bases agree with TRBD2. The CDR3 sequence is 15 residues long. Germline loops: CDR1 LGHDT, CDR2 YNNKEL (reference sequence). The junction had 9 bases not matched to a gene; V was cut back by 1 base and J by 13 bases. CDR3: CASSQGLAGGVRVYF. As DNA, the CDR3 is TGTGCCAGCAGCCAAGGACTAGCGGGGGGCGTAAGGGTGTACTTC.

The chain recombines TRBV20-1 with TRBJ1-2; TRBD1 aligns across 10 bases. J lost 3 bases, V lost 5 bases, and 6 bases had no gene match. The CDR3 sequence is 14 residues long. Per germline, CDR1 DFQATT and CDR2 SNEGSKA (reference sequence). The CDR3 DNA sequence: TGCAGTGCTGGTGAGGGACAGGGGTACTATGGCTACACCTTC. It specifies CSAGEGQGYYGYTF.

This sequence joins TRBV5-1 and TRBJ1-2; possibly TRBD1 for D (6 bases). The V end was cut by 1 base, the J end by 4 bases, with 14 bases between. Looked up from germline, CDR1 is SGHRS and CDR2 is YFSETQ. This CDR3 has 15 amino acids. CDR3 nucleotides: TGCGCCAGCAGCTTGACGGAAGGGGGGGCCTATGGCTACACCTTC. Amino acid sequence: CASSLTEGGAYGYTF.

The sample holds one count of this clone. Here the CDR3 reads CASSWTAPSPLHF. For the CDR3, the DNA is TGTGCCAGCAGCTGGACAGCCCCTTCACCCCTCCACTTT. This sequence joins TRBV6-5 and TRBJ1-6; TRBD1 might be the D (6 bases). Between the trimmed V and J ends, which lost 6 bases and 9 bases, there was a span of 12 bases. This CDR3 is 13 amino acids long. Germline V gene lookup returns CDR1 MNHEY and CDR2 SVGAGI.

The rearrangement joins TRBV15 to TRBJ1-1, with D maybe TRBD1 (5 bases). V was trimmed by 0 bases and J by 7 bases, leaving 12 bases between them. The CDR3 consists of 14 residues. Looked up from germline, CDR1 is LNHNV and CDR2 is YYDKDF (reference sequence). CDR3 DNA: TGTGCCACCAGCAGAGATAACCGACAGATTGAAGCTTTCTTT. Translated: CATSRDNRQIEAFF.

Points on this clone: The missing conserved phenylalanine or tryptophan at the end of this CDR3 makes a read error likely. The DNA is omitted, as the CDR3 cannot be located on it reliably, and the CDR3 follows TCRdb's listing. The chain uses TRBV20-1 and TRBJ2-3; no check of the table's D call, TRBD2, against the DNA was made. Germline V gives CDR1 DFQATT, CDR2 SNEGSKA (reference sequence). The CDR3 sequence runs 8 residues, both termini included. The CDR3 here is CSATGTHV.

A remark on this clone: Additional DNA sequences in this sample encode the identical CDR3. The chain carries TRBV5-1 and TRBJ2-3, with TRBD2 matching 8 bases. V gave up 3 bases and J gave up 6 bases; unmatched junction bases: 6. The CDR3 is 14 amino acids. CDR1 is SGHRS, CDR2 YFSETQ, per germline. Here the CDR3 DNA reads TGCGCCAGCAGCTCCTTAGCGGGGACTGATACGCAGTATTTT. It yields the protein CASSSLAGTDTQYF. Using reference TRBV5-1 and TRBJ2-3 for the parts outside the CDR3, the full variable domain is KAGVTQTPRYLIKTRGQQVTLSCSPISGHRSVSWYQQTPGQGLQFLFEYFSETQRNKGNFPGRFSGRQFSNSRSEMNVSTLELGDSALYLCASSSLAGTDTQYFGPGTRLTVL.

V gene TRBV19 combines with J gene TRBJ2-1, with a tentative D call TRBD2 (5 bases). The CDR3 is 10 amino acids. Germline V gene lookup returns CDR1 LNHDA and CDR2 SQIVND (reference sequence). The V end lost 5 bases, the J end lost 11 bases, and 7 bases lay between the germline ends. CDR3 in amino acids: CASSEGKQFF. CDR3 DNA sequence: TGTGCCAGTAGTGAGGGAAAGCAGTTCTTC.

This clone appeared once. As DNA, the CDR3 is TGTGCCAGCAGTACGGGGGGGATACAGTTCTTC. It yields the protein CASSTGGIQFF. This chain links TRBV6-5 with TRBJ2-1, with 8 bases fitting TRBD2. Germline V CDR1 and CDR2: MNHEY, SVGAGI. There are 11 residues in the CDR3. Trimming at V came to 5 bases and at J to 13 bases, leaving 4 bases not matched to a gene.

The rearrangement joins TRBV6-5 to TRBJ2-1; 10 nucleotides match TRBD2. Germline V gene lookup returns CDR1 MNHEY and CDR2 SVGAGI. The V segment lost 6 bases and the J segment 7 bases; nucleotides outside the gene matches: 9. This CDR3 spans 15 amino acids. This CDR3 reads CASSLSGGARNEQFF. The CDR3 DNA reads TGTGCCAGCAGCTTAAGCGGGGGGGCGAGAAATGAGCAGTTCTTC.

This sequence joins TRBV4-1 and TRBJ1-5; TRBD1 matches at 9 bases. This CDR3 is built from 15 residues. V shed 4 bases, J shed 2 bases, and the junction held 3 bases outside the gene matches. Germline V gives CDR1 MGHRA, CDR2 YSYEKL. The CDR3 DNA reads TGCGCCAGCAGCCTACAGGGGGCCGGCAATCAGCCCCAGCATTTT. It is translated as CASSLQGAGNQPQHF.

This chain links TRBV5-3 with TRBJ2-5, with TRBD2 identical over 9 bases. TRBV5-3 is given ORF status, its function remaining uncertain. Trimming at V came to 4 bases and at J to 5 bases, leaving 12 bases not matched to a gene. This CDR3 is 16 amino acids long. The CDR3 protein is CARSKFRRGGKETQYF. In nucleotides, the CDR3 is TGTGCCAGAAGCAAATTTAGGCGGGGGGGAAAGGAGACCCAGTACTTC.

The chain couples TRBV4-3 to TRBJ1-3; D unresolved. The CDR3 loop spans 15 amino acids. Trimming stripped 0 bases from V and 2 bases from J, with 8 bases between. The germline V gene has CDR1 LGHNA and CDR2 YSLEER. The CDR3 nucleotides read TGCGCCAGCAGCCAAGATCGCACGGCTGGAAACACCATATATTTT. This translates into CASSQDRTAGNTIYF.

The chain links TRBV10-3 to TRBJ2-7, with D hard to call. V was shortened by 4 bases and J by 2 bases, with 12 bases between the two germline ends. The CDR3 runs to 14 residues. The V gene's germline CDR1 is ENHRY and CDR2 SYGVKD. The CDR3 nucleotides read TGTGCCATCAGTGGGGCAGGCCGAACCTACGAGCAGTACTTC. This translates into CAISGAGRTYEQYF.

This clone was recorded only once. The same CDR3 can be traced to other DNA sequences in this sample. This chain links TRBV27 with TRBJ2-7; D is undetermined. There are 14 residues in the CDR3. Trimming removed 2 bases from V and 5 bases from J, with 13 bases in between. Germline-derived CDR1 and CDR2 are MNHEY and SMNVEV (reference sequence). The CDR3 coding sequence is TGTGCCAGCAGTTTAGTGGGTGCGCTAGACGAGCAGTACTTC. Protein: CASSLVGALDEQYF.

The table lists this clone with a count of one. The CDR3 loop is CASSYGSGPSYEQYF. The DNA for the CDR3 is TGTGCCAGCAGTTACGGGTCAGGTCCCTCCTACGAGCAGTACTTC. The rearrangement links TRBV6-5 to TRBJ2-7; D is ambiguous. Germline loops: CDR1 MNHEY, CDR2 SVGAGI. V lost 2 bases and J lost 0, with 11 bases in between. This CDR3 contains 15 residues.

This clone was seen a handful of times. The chain carries TRBV6-2 or TRBV6-3 and TRBJ2-7; TRBD1 agrees at 8 bases. The CDR3 covers 16 residues. The germline V gene has CDR1 MNHEY and CDR2 SVGEGT. The junction had 12 bases not matched to a gene; V was cut back by 5 bases and J by 3 bases. The CDR3 DNA reads as TGTGCCAGCAGTCGATATCGACAGGGGAACCTCTACGAGCAGTACTTC. Translating it yields CASSRYRQGNLYEQYF.

This clone was seen a single time. The rearrangement uses TRBV19 and TRBJ1-3; D is perhaps TRBD1 (6 bases). The length of the CDR3 is 18 residues. Germline V lookup: CDR1 LNHDA, CDR2 SQIVND (reference sequence). V gave up 1 base and J gave up 0 bases, with 16 bases separating them. For the CDR3, the DNA is TGTGCCAGTAGTATAGTATCATCCCAGGGGATCTCTGGAAACACCATATATTTT. The encoded protein is CASSIVSSQGISGNTIYF.